This TCR beta chain was sequenced in a study of blood T cell repertoires in COVID-19. Background on the study: Samples representing acute and convalescent COVID-19 were sourced from the United States, Italy and Spain. T cells, B-cell-depleted T cells, or PBMCs provided the cDNA or gDNA that served as material.

Source study methods: Amplification from reference gene primers served as the basis for estimated nucleated cell counts. TCRdb's copy holds only in-frame clones and misses some; the assay was immunoSEQ multiplex PCR. The V and J calls and clone size come from that table; D and trimming were worked out from the DNA. The sample holds 150,000 or so clones, about nine tenths seen once. The CDR3 consists of 13 residues. The germline V gene encodes CDR1 KGHDR and CDR2 SFDVKD. A remark on this clone: Relative to the germline gene, one junction end is altered; a read error may explain this.

The material sequenced was peripheral blood. The origin of this receptor is a man aged 80 or over with acute or convalescent COVID-19. The chain carries TRBV24-1 and TRBJ1-2; possibly TRBD1 for D (5 bases). The CDR3 reads CPTNADDRGGYTF. The CDR3 nucleotides are TGTCCCACCAACGCAGACGACCGGGGGGGCTACACCTTC.